This TCR beta chain was sequenced for a study of cytomegalovirus exposure and HLA in healthy donors. PCR used 60 Vbeta primers and 13 Jbeta primers. TCRdb's copy holds only in-frame clones and misses some; the assay was immunoSEQ multiplex PCR. The sample lists fewer than 200,000 clones, about 85% seen once, with 2.5% to 3% in the top ten. Study-wide results and caveats: Accurate prediction of most subjects' HLA-A and HLA-B alleles from TCR beta sequences was reported.

Concerning this clone: The antigen is unknown.

Sequenced material: PBMCs. This TCR was recovered from a man between 25 and 39 years old in good health and CMV-seropositive.

The CDR3 region is CASSFAASRQETQYF. The CDR3 DNA is TGTGCCAGCAGTTTCGCGGCTAGCCGACAAGAGACCCAGTACTTC. The chain uses TRBV27 and TRBJ2-5; D perhaps matches TRBD2 (5 bases). Trimming shortened V by 3 bases and J by 2 bases, and 13 bases separated the two germline ends. The CDR3 is made up of 15 amino acids. CDR1 and CDR2 (germline): MNHEY, SMNVEV (reference sequence).